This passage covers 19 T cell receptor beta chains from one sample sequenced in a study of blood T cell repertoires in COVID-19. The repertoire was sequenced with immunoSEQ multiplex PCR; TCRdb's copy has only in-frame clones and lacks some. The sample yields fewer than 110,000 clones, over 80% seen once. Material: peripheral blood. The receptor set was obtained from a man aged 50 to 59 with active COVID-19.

This CDR3 is CATSRTSGIREEQFF. CDR3 in DNA: TGTGCCACCAGCAGGACTAGCGGTATACGAGAAGAGCAGTTCTTC. This chain links TRBV15 with TRBJ2-1, with 9 bases that match TRBD2. The CDR3 has 15 residues. Germline V CDR1 and CDR2: LNHNV, YYDKDF (reference sequence). With V trimmed by 3 bases and J by 10 bases, 10 bases remained unmatched.

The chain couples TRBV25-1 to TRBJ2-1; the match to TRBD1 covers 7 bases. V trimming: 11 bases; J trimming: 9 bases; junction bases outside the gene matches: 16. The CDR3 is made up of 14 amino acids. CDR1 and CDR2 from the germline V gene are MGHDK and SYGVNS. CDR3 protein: CASNDRALSGEQFF. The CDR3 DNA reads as TGTGCCTCAAACGACAGGGCACTTTCGGGTGAGCAGTTCTTC.

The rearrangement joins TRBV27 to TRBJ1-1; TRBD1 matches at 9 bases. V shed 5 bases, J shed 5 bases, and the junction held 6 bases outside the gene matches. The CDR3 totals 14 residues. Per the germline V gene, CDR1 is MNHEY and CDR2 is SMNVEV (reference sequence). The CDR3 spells CASSPDRGGTEAFF. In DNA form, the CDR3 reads TGTGCCAGCAGTCCCGACAGGGGGGGAACTGAAGCTTTCTTT.

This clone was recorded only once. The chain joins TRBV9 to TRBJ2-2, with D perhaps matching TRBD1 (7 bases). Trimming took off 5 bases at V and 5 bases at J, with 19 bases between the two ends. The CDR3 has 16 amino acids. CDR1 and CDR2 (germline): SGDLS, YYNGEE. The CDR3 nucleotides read TGTGCCAGCAGTCCCCAGGGGGGCAGGGGGACCGGGGAGCTGTTTTTT. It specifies CASSPQGGRGTGELFF. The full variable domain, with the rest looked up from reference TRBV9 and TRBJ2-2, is DSGVTQTPKHLITATGQRVTLRCSPRSGDLSVYWYQQSLDQGLQFLIQYYNGEERAKGNILERFSAQQFPDLHSELNLSSLELGDSALYFCASSPQGGRGTGELFFGEGSRLTVL.

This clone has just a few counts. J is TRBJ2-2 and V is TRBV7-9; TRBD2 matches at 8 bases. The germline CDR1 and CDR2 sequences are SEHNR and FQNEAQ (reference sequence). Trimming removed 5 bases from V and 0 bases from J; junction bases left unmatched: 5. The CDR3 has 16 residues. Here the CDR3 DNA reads TGTGCCAGCAGCAAACAAGCGGGAGCGAACACCGGGGAGCTGTTTTTT. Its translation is CASSKQAGANTGELFF.

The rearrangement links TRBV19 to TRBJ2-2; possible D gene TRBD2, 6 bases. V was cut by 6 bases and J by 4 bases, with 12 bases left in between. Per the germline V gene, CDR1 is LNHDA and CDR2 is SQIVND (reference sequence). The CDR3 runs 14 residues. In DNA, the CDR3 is TGTGCCAGTAGCGCGGGAAGGGTCACCGGGGAGCTGTTTTTT. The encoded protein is CASSAGRVTGELFF.

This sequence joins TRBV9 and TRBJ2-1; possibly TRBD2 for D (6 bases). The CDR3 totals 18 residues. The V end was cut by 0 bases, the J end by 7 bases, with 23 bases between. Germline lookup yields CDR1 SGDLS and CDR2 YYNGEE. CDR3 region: CASSVDLGGGQAGNEQFF. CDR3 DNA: TGTGCCAGCAGCGTAGATCTGGGAGGAGGGCAGGCTGGTAATGAGCAGTTCTTC.

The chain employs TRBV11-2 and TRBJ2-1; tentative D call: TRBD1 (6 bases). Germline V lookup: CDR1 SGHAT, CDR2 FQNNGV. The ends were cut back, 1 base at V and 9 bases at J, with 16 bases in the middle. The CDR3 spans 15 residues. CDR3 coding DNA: TGTGCCAGCAGCTTAGTAGGGGGAGAATTTGGTGAGCAGTTCTTC. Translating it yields CASSLVGGEFGEQFF.

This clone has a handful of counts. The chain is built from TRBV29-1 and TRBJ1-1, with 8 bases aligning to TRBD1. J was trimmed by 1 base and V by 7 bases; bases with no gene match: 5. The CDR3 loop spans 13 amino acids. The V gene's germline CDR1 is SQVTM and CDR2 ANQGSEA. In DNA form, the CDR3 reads TGCAGCGGACAACAGGGGGGGAACACTGAAGCTTTCTTT. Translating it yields CSGQQGGNTEAFF.

CDR3 protein: CASRDRVRAEAFF. In DNA, the CDR3 is TGTGCCAGCAGGGACAGGGTAAGGGCTGAAGCTTTCTTT. The chain links TRBV2 to TRBJ1-1; 8 bases map to TRBD1. The germline CDR1 and CDR2 sequences are SNHLY and FYNNEI. Trimming cost V 6 bases and J 6 bases; bases outside gene matches: 6. The CDR3 is 13 amino acids.

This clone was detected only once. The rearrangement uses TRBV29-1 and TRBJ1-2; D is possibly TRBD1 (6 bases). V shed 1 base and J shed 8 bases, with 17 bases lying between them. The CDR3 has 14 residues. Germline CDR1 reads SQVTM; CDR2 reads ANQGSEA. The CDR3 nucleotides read TGCAGCGTTGAAGGATTCAGGGGCAGTCAGGGCTACACCTTC. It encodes CSVEGFRGSQGYTF.

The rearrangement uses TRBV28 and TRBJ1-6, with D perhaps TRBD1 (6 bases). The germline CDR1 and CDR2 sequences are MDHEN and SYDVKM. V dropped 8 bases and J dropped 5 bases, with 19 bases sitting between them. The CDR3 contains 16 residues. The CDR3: CASGTLRDTNNSPLHF. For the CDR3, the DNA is TGTGCCAGCGGCACCCTCCGGGACACTAATAATTCACCCCTCCACTTT.

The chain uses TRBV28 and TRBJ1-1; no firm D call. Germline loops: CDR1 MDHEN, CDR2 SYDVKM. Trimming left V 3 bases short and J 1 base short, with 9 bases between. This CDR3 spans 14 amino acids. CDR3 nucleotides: TGTGCCAGCAGTTTGTCTCTTTCGAACACTGAAGCTTTCTTT. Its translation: CASSLSLSNTEAFF.

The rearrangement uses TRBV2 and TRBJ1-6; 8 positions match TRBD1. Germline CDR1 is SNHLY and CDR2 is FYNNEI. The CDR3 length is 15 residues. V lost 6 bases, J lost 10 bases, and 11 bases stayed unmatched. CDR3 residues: CASSALGTGRSPLHF. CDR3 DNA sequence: TGTGCCAGCAGCGCTCTCGGGACAGGAAGATCACCCCTCCACTTT.

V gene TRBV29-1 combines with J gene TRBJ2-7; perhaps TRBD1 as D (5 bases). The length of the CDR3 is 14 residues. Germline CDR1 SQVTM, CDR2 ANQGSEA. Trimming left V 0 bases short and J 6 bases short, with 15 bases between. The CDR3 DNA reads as TGCAGCGTTGAAGAGGGCCTTATCCAGGGCGAGCAGTACTTC. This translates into CSVEEGLIQGEQYF.

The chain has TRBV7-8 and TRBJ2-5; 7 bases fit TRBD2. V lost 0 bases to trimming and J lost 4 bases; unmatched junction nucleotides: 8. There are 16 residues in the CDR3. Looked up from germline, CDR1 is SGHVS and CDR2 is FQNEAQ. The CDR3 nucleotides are TGTGCCAGCAGCTTAGCTGTGGGAGGGCCGCCAGAGACCCAGTACTTC. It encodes CASSLAVGGPPETQYF.

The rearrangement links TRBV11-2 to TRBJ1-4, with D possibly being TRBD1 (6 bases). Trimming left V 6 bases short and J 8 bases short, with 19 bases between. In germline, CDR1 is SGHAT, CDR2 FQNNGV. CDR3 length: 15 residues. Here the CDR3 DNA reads TGTGCCAGCAGGCCAGCACAGGGTATAAGGGAAAAACTGTTTTTT. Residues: CASRPAQGIREKLFF.

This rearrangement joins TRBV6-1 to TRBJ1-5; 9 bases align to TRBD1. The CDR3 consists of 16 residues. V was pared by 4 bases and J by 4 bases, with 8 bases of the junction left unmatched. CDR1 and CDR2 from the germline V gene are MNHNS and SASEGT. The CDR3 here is CASSARGQGDNQPQHF. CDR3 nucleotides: TGTGCCAGCAGTGCAAGGGGACAGGGCGATAATCAGCCCCAGCATTTT.

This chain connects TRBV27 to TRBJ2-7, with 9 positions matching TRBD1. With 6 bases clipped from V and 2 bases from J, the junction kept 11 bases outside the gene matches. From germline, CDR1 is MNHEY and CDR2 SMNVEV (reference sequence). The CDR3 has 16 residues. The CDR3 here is CASSPGTGGYTYEQYF. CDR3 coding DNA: TGTGCCAGCAGCCCCGGAACAGGGGGCTATACCTACGAGCAGTACTTC.